This T cell receptor (beta chain) was observed in a study of long-term antiretroviral therapy in people with HIV. The sample holds one count of this clone. At the survey level, the v3.0 immunoSEQ assay was run. Generated by immunoSEQ multiplex PCR, the TCRdb table keeps only in-frame clones and is missing some. The sample has about 22,000 clones, just under 85% seen once. The CDR3 covers 16 residues. The germline gives CDR1 SGHRS, CDR2 YFSETQ. V shed 0 bases and J shed 3 bases, with 12 bases lying between them. The gene calls are TRBV5-1 and TRBJ1-4, with D possibly matching TRBD1 (6 bases). The source was unsorted PBMCs, collected around 4 years after starting antiretroviral therapy. This clonotype was obtained from a man between 18 and 29 years old with HIV. CDR3 in DNA: TGCGCCAGCAGCTTGGCCGTGGACAGTCCTAATGAAAAACTGTTTTTT. It encodes CASSLAVDSPNEKLFF.